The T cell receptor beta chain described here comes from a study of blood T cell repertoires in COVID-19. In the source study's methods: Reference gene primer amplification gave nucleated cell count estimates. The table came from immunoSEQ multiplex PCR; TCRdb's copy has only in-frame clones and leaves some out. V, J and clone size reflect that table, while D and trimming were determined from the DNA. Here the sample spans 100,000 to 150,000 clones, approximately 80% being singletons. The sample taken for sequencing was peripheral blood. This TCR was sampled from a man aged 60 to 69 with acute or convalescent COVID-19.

The CDR3 loop is CASFRQGNSPLHF. CDR3 bases: TGTGCCAGCTTCAGACAGGGGAATTCACCCCTCCACTTT. This chain joins TRBV2 and TRBJ1-6; 8 nucleotides align to TRBD1. The CDR3 runs 13 residues. The germline V gene encodes CDR1 SNHLY and CDR2 FYNNEI. The V gene end was trimmed by 8 bases and the J gene end by 7 bases; junction bases not matched to a gene: 4.